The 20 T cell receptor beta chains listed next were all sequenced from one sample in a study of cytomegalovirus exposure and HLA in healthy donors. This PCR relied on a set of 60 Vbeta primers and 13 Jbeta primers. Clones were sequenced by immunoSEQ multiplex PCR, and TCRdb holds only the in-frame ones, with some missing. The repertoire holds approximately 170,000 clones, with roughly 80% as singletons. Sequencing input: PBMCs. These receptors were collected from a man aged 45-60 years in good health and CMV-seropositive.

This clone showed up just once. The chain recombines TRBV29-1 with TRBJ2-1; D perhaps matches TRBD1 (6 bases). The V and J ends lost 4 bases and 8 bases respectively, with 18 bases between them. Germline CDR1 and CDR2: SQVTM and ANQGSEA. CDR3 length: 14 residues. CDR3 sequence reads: CSVVYRAQLHEQFF. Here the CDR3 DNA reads TGCAGCGTTGTCTACAGGGCCCAACTTCATGAGCAGTTCTTC.

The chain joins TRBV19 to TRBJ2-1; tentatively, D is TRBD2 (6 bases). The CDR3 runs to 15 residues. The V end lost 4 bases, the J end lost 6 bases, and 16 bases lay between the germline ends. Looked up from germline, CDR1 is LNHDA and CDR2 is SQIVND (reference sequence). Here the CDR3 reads CASSSGRTGLNEQFF. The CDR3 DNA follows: TGTGCCAGTAGTAGTGGGAGGACGGGACTCAATGAGCAGTTCTTC.

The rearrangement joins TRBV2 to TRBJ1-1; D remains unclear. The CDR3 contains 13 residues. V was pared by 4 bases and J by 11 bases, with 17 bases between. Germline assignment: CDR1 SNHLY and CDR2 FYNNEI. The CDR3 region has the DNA TGTGCCAGCAGTGCTTTTAACAGCGGCTCCGCTTTCTTT. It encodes CASSAFNSGSAFF.

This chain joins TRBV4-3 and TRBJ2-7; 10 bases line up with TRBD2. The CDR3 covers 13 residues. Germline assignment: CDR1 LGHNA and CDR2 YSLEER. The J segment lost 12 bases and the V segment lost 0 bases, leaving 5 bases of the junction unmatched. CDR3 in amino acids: CASSQDRLAGVYF. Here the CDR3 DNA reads TGCGCCAGCAGCCAAGATCGGCTAGCGGGAGTGTACTTC.

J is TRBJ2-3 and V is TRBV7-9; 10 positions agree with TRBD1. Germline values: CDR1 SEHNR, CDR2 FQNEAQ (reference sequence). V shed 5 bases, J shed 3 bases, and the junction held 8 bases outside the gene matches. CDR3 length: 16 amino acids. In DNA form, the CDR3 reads TGTGCCAGCAGCGCCCGGGACAGGGGAAATACAGATACGCAGTATTTT. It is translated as CASSARDRGNTDTQYF.

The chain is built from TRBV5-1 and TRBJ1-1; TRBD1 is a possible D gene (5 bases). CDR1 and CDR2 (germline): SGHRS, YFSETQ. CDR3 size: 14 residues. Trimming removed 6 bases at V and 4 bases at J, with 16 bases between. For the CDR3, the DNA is TGCGCCAGCAAAACCGGGACTCTCGGCACTGAAGCTTTCTTT. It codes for CASKTGTLGTEAFF. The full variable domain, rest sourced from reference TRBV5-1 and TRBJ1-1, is KAGVTQTPRYLIKTRGQQVTLSCSPISGHRSVSWYQQTPGQGLQFLFEYFSETQRNKGNFPGRFSGRQFSNSRSEMNVSTLELGDSALYLCASKTGTLGTEAFFGQGTRLTVV.

The CDR3 is CASSGNRYQPQHF. The CDR3 nucleotides are TGTGCCAGCAGTGGGAACAGGTACCAGCCCCAGCATTTT. The chain has TRBV27 and TRBJ1-5, with a tentative D call TRBD1 (5 bases). Germline V gene data show CDR1 as MNHEY and CDR2 as SMNVEV (reference sequence). Trimming stripped 5 bases from V and 7 bases from J, with 12 bases between. The CDR3 extends over 13 amino acids.

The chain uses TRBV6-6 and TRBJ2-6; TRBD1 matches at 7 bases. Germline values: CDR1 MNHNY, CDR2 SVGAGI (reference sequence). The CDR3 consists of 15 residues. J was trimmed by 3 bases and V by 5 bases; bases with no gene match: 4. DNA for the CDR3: TGTGCCAGCAGTGCGAACAGGGGTGGGGCCAACGTCCTGACTTTC. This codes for CASSANRGGANVLTF.

The CDR3 loop is CASEPGTNSYEQYF. The CDR3, as DNA: TGCGCCAGCGAACCCGGGACAAACTCCTACGAGCAGTACTTC. The genes are TRBV5-1 and TRBJ2-7; D is possibly TRBD1 (6 bases). The CDR3 loop spans 14 amino acids. The V end lost 7 bases, the J end lost 0 bases, and 14 bases lay between the germline ends. CDR1 and CDR2 from the germline V gene are SGHRS and YFSETQ. The whole variable domain, remainder taken from reference TRBV5-1 and TRBJ2-7, is KAGVTQTPRYLIKTRGQQVTLSCSPISGHRSVSWYQQTPGQGLQFLFEYFSETQRNKGNFPGRFSGRQFSNSRSEMNVSTLELGDSALYLCASEPGTNSYEQYFGPGTRLTVT.

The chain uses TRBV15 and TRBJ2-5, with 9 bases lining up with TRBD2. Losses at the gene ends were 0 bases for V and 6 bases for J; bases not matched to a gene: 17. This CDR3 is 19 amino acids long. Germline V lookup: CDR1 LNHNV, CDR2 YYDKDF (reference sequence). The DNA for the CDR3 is TGTGCCACCAGCAGAGATCGGGGGACTAGCCCCGTTGTGGTAAAGACCCAGTACTTC. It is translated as CATSRDRGTSPVVVKTQYF. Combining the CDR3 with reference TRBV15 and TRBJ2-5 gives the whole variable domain DAMVIQNPRYQVTQFGKPVTLSCSQTLNHNVMYWYQQKSSQAPKLLFHYYDKDFNNEADTPDNFQSRRPNTSFCFLDIRSPGLGDTAMYLCATSRDRGTSPVVVKTQYFGPGTRLLVL.

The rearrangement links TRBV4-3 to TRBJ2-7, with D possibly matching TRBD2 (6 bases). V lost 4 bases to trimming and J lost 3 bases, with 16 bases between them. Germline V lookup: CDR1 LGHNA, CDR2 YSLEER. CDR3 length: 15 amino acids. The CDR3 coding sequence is TGCGCCAGCAGCCCCCGGGGTAGCGGCCTCTACGAGCAGTACTTC. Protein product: CASSPRGSGLYEQYF.

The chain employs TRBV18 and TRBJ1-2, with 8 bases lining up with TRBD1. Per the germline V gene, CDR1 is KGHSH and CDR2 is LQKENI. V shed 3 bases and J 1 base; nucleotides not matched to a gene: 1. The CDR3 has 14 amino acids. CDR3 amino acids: CASSPGQDNYGYTF. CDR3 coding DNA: TGTGCCAGCTCACCGGGACAGGATAACTATGGCTACACCTTC.

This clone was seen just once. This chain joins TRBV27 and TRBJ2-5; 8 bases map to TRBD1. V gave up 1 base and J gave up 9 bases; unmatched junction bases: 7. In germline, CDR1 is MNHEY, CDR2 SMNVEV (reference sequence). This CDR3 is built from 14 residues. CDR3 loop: CASSLWDRLGAQYF. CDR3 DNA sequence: TGTGCCAGCAGTTTATGGGACAGGCTAGGGGCCCAGTACTTC.

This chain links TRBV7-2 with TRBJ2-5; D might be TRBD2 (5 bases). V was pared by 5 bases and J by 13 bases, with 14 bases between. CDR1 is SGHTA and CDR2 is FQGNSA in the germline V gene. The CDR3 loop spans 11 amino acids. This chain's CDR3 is CASSDRLAPYF. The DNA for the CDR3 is TGTGCCAGCAGCGACCGGCTAGCTCCGTACTTC.

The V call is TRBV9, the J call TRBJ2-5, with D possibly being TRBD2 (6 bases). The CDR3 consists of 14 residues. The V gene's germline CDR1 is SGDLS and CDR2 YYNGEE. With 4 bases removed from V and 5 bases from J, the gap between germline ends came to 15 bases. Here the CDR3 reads CASSPGTRWETQYF. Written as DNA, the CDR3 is TGTGCCAGCAGCCCGGGGACTCGCTGGGAGACCCAGTACTTC.

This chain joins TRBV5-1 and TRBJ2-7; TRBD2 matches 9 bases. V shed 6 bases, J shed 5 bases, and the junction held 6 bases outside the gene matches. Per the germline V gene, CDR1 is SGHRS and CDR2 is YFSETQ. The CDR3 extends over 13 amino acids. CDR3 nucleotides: TGCGCCAGCAAGAATAGCGGGAGCCACGAGCAGTACTTC. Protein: CASKNSGSHEQYF.

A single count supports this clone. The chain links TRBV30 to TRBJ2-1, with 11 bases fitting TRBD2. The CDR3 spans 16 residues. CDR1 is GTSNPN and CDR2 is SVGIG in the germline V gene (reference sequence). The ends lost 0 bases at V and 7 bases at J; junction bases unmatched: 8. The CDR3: CAWSVGGSGGGNEQFF. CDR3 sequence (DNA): TGTGCCTGGAGTGTAGGAGGTAGCGGGGGGGGAAATGAGCAGTTCTTC.

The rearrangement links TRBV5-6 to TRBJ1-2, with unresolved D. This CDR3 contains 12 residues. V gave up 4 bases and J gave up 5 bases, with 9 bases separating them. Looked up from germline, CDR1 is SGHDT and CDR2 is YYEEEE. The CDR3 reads CASSRGGYGYTF. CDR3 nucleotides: TGTGCCAGCAGCCGGGGAGGATATGGCTACACCTTC.

The chain's CDR3 is CASSVQASSGNTIYF. In nucleotides, the CDR3 is TGTGCCAGCAGCGTACAGGCAAGCTCTGGAAACACCATATATTTT. This chain links TRBV9 with TRBJ1-3; no clear D gene. The V and J ends lost 1 base and 0 bases respectively, with 8 bases between them. Germline V CDR1 and CDR2: SGDLS, YYNGEE. This CDR3 spans 15 amino acids.

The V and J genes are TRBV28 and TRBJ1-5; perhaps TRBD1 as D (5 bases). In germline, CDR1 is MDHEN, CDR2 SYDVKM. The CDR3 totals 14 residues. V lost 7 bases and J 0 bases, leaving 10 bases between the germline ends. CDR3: CASTPDSSNQPQHF. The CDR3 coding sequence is TGTGCCAGCACTCCAGACAGTAGCAATCAGCCCCAGCATTTT.